A selection of T cell receptor beta chains follows, all from one sample in a study of long-term antiretroviral therapy in people with HIV. Libraries were prepared by immunoSEQ multiplex PCR; TCRdb keeps only in-frame clonotypes and omits some of them. The repertoire holds about 20,000 clones, with over 90% as singletons. This specimen consisted of unsorted PBMCs, obtained 4.4 years after starting antiretroviral therapy. The receptors stem from a woman between 45 and 60 years old with HIV. CDR3s include the opening cysteine and the closing phenylalanine or tryptophan. Fields, in order: V gene, J gene, clone size, CDR3 length, D gene, CDR3 DNA, CDR3 protein. D genes are given only for firm matches. A row's size may be missing; if present it is once, few, many or a size class.

V gene: TRBV6-6
J gene: TRBJ1-6
clone size: NA
CDR3 length: 13
D gene: NA
CDR3 DNA: TGTGCCAGCACCGGGAGGGAAAATTCACCCCTCCACTTT
CDR3 protein: CASTGRENSPLHF

V gene: TRBV5-1
J gene: TRBJ2-5
clone size: NA
CDR3 length: 14
D gene: TRBD1
CDR3 DNA: TGCGCCAGCAGCTTGGGACAGGGGAAAGAGACCCAGTACTTC
CDR3 protein: CASSLGQGKETQYF

V gene: TRBV7-2
J gene: TRBJ2-2
clone size: NA
CDR3 length: 16
D gene: NA
CDR3 DNA: TGTGCCAGCAGCTTAGTGGCCCGCAGAGGCACCGGGGAGCTGTTTTTT
CDR3 protein: CASSLVARRGTGELFF

V gene: TRBV5-6
J gene: TRBJ1-1
clone size: NA
CDR3 length: 12
D gene: NA
CDR3 DNA: TGTGCCAGCAGCTTGCCGAACACTGAAGCTTTCTTT
CDR3 protein: CASSLPNTEAFF

V gene: TRBV27
J gene: TRBJ1-3
clone size: NA
CDR3 length: 13
D gene: NA
CDR3 DNA: TGTGCCAGCAGTTTCGCATACGGAAACACCATATATTTT
CDR3 protein: CASSFAYGNTIYF

V gene: TRBV6-6
J gene: TRBJ1-2
clone size: NA
CDR3 length: 14
D gene: TRBD1
CDR3 DNA: TGTGCCAGCAAACCGACAGGGGAGAACTATGGCTACACCTTC
CDR3 protein: CASKPTGENYGYTF

V gene: TRBV5-6
J gene: TRBJ2-6
clone size: NA
CDR3 length: 18
D gene: TRBD1
CDR3 DNA: TGTGCCAGCAGCCTAAGGGACAGGGGATCGGCTGGGGCCAACGTCCTGACTTTC
CDR3 protein: CASSLRDRGSAGANVLTF

V gene: TRBV6-1
J gene: TRBJ2-7
clone size: few
CDR3 length: 15
D gene: NA
CDR3 DNA: TGTGCCAGCAGTGAAGATGGCTCGAGCTCCTACGAGCAGTACTTC
CDR3 protein: CASSEDGSSSYEQYF

V gene: TRBV6-1
J gene: TRBJ2-3
clone size: NA
CDR3 length: 15
D gene: NA
CDR3 DNA: TGTGCCAGCATGACCTTGTTCGGGTCCACAGATACGCAGTATTTT
CDR3 protein: CASMTLFGSTDTQYF

V gene: TRBV29-1
J gene: TRBJ2-2
clone size: NA
CDR3 length: 12
D gene: NA
CDR3 DNA: TGCAGCGCGCAGGTTCAGGACGGGGAGCTGTTTTTT
CDR3 protein: CSAQVQDGELFF

V gene: TRBV7-2
J gene: TRBJ2-1
clone size: NA
CDR3 length: 15
D gene: TRBD1
CDR3 DNA: TGTGCCAGCAGCTTAGTGGGAACAGGGGTGGATGAGCAGTTCTTC
CDR3 protein: CASSLVGTGVDEQFF

V gene: TRBV7-9
J gene: TRBJ1-4
clone size: NA
CDR3 length: 13
D gene: TRBD1
CDR3 DNA: TGTGCCAGCAGCCCGGACAGGGGAGAAAAACTGTTTTTT
CDR3 protein: CASSPDRGEKLFF

V gene: TRBV6-5
J gene: TRBJ1-4
clone size: NA
CDR3 length: 13
D gene: NA
CDR3 DNA: TGTGCCAGCAGTAGAGGGTTCCGAGAAAAACTGTTTTTT
CDR3 protein: CASSRGFREKLFF

V gene: TRBV6-1
J gene: TRBJ1-4
clone size: NA
CDR3 length: 14
D gene: NA
CDR3 DNA: TGTGCCAGCATTCGGACAGCAACTAATGAAAAACTGTTTTTT
CDR3 protein: CASIRTATNEKLFF

V gene: TRBV19
J gene: TRBJ2-2
clone size: NA
CDR3 length: 17
D gene: NA
CDR3 DNA: TGTGCCAGTAGTCTACCCCCCGGGGGGCCGGGCACCGGGGAGCTGTTTTTT
CDR3 protein: CASSLPPGGPGTGELFF

V gene: TRBV9
J gene: TRBJ2-1
clone size: NA
CDR3 length: 13
D gene: NA
CDR3 DNA: TGTGCCAGCAGCCCTGCTAGCGTGAATGAGCAGTTCTTC
CDR3 protein: CASSPASVNEQFF